The present entry profiles one TCR beta chain with its context. Trimming shortened V by 0 bases and J by 3 bases, and 9 bases separated the two germline ends. Germline V gives CDR1 SGHRS, CDR2 YFSETQ. The CDR3 has 15 amino acids. This sample stems from a study of T cell responses to AZD1222 COVID-19 vaccine. Some clones are missing from TCRdb's copy, which holds only in-frame ones; the method was immunoSEQ multiplex PCR. The sample has roughly 130,000 clones, roughly 87% seen once. The chain links TRBV5-1 to TRBJ1-4; D may be TRBD1 (5 bases). This clonotype was sampled from an adult in good health. Sequencing used peripheral blood, obtained on day 0 of AZD1222 vaccination. The CDR3 reads CASSLVQGPNEKLFF. In nucleotides, the CDR3 is TGCGCCAGCAGCTTGGTTCAGGGTCCTAATGAAAAACTGTTTTTT.